Below, 31 T cell receptor beta chains from the same sample are listed, as sequenced in a study of vaccination and CD4 T cells after COVID-19. Specified treatment: roughly 11-day PBMC culture with coronavirus spike peptide pools or control peptides (ViraFEST assay). Sequencing of cultured CD4+ T cell DNA used the Oncomine TCR Beta short-read assay. In TCRdb, the PCR reads were re-called with MiXCR into one record per CDR3 protein. This sample carries over 10,000 distinct CDR3 sequences, approximately 42% of them seen once, and the ten largest clones take roughly 10%. Their specific antigens are unknown. The starting material was CD4+ T cells from blood, cultured in vitro, obtained after SARS-CoV-2 vaccination. The receptors shown here come from a human donor who had recovered from COVID-19.

This chain uses TRBV5-1 with TRBJ2-3; D is possibly TRBD2 (5 bases). Looked up from germline, CDR1 is SGHRS and CDR2 is YFSETQ. V gave up 3 bases and J gave up 1 base, with 9 bases separating them. CDR3 length: 14 amino acids. CDR3 DNA: TGCGCCAGCAGCTCGCCCGGGGGCACAGATACGCAGTATTTT. Its translation is CASSSPGGTDTQYF.

The rearrangement links TRBV28 to TRBJ2-1; unclear D gene. Germline values: CDR1 MDHEN, CDR2 SYDVKM. The CDR3 loop spans 15 amino acids. V was cut by 6 bases and J by 0 bases, with 12 bases left in between. DNA of the CDR3: TGTGCCAGCAGCCAGGTTGTTCGCTCCTACAATGAGCAGTTCTTC. Translation: CASSQVVRSYNEQFF.

A few counts support this clonotype. One junction end disagrees with the germline gene, perhaps due to a read error. The chain carries TRBV4-1 and TRBJ2-5, with 12 bases lining up with TRBD2. The CDR3 loop spans 17 amino acids. Germline values: CDR1 MGHRA, CDR2 YSYEKL. This chain's CDR3 is CASSKDRTSGGRKTQYF. The CDR3 DNA sequence: TGCGCCAGCAGCAAAGATCGAACTAGCGGGGGGCGAAAGACCCAGTACTTC.

This clonotype was found a few times. The chain carries TRBV30 and TRBJ1-2; perhaps TRBD1 as D (5 bases). From germline, CDR1 is GTSNPN and CDR2 SVGIG (reference sequence). This CDR3 has 12 residues. Between the trimmed V and J ends, which lost 3 bases and 8 bases, there was a span of 13 bases. The CDR3 DNA reads as TGTGCCTGGAGCAGGGAGACTAGCGGCTACACCTTC. Encoded protein: CAWSRETSGYTF.

V is TRBV18 and J is TRBJ1-1; D gene ambiguous. The germline gives CDR1 KGHSH, CDR2 LQKENI. This CDR3 is 13 amino acids long. V was shortened by 1 base and J by 1 base, with 4 bases between the two germline ends. The CDR3 loop is CASSPRRNTEAFF. The DNA for the CDR3 is TGTGCCAGCTCACCACGCAGGAACACTGAAGCTTTCTTT. Looking up the rest from reference TRBV18 and TRBJ1-1 gives the full variable domain: NAGVMQNPRHLVRRRGQEARLRCSPMKGHSHVYWYRQLPEEGLKFMVYLQKENIIDESGMPKERFSAEFPKEGPSILRIQQVVRGDSAAYFCASSPRRNTEAFFGQGTRLTVV.

The chain joins TRBV7-8 to TRBJ2-2; the match to TRBD2 covers 8 bases. The CDR3 contains 16 residues. V lost 0 bases, J lost 2 bases, and 2 bases stayed unmatched. Germline V CDR1 and CDR2: SGHVS, FQNEAQ. The CDR3 loop reads CASSLALADNTGELFF. In nucleotides, the CDR3 is TGTGCCAGCAGCTTAGCACTAGCGGATAACACCGGGGAGCTGTTTTTT.

This clonotype has just a few counts. J is TRBJ1-2 and V is TRBV7-2, with 8 nucleotides matching TRBD1. In germline, CDR1 is SGHTA, CDR2 FQGNSA. CDR3 size: 14 residues. V shed 1 base and J 8 bases; nucleotides not matched to a gene: 6. DNA of the CDR3: TGTGCCAGCAGCTTAGGTGTGACAGGGGTCGGCTACACCTTC. Its translation: CASSLGVTGVGYTF.

This clonotype was picked up a small number of times. One end of the junction does not line up with germline, which may come from a read error. This rearrangement joins TRBV27 to TRBJ1-6, with TRBD1 matching 10 bases. This CDR3 contains 16 residues. The germline V gene has CDR1 MNHEY and CDR2 SMNVEV (reference sequence). The chain's CDR3 is CASSISSDRGQSPLHF. As DNA, the CDR3 is TGTGCCAGCAGTATATCGAGCGACAGGGGGCAATCACCCCTCCACTTT.

This chain joins TRBV20-1 and TRBJ1-6; maybe TRBD1 (6 bases). The CDR3 consists of 14 residues. V was clipped by 5 bases and J by 4 bases, with 12 bases between them. The germline gives CDR1 DFQATT, CDR2 SNEGSKA (reference sequence). CDR3 nucleotide sequence: TGCAGTGCTCGTCGGACAGTTTATAATTCACCCCTCCACTTT. Its protein product is CSARRTVYNSPLHF.

The chain has TRBV7-8 and TRBJ2-3, with 13 nucleotides matching TRBD2. Losses at the gene ends were 5 bases for V and 4 bases for J; bases not matched to a gene: 3. Looked up from germline, CDR1 is SGHVS and CDR2 is FQNEAQ. This CDR3 is 15 amino acids long. The CDR3 nucleotides are TGTGCCAGCAGCCTTACTAGCGGGGGGGCAGATACGCAGTATTTT. It is translated as CASSLTSGGADTQYF.

This clonotype has a handful of counts. V gene TRBV7-6 combines with J gene TRBJ2-7; maybe TRBD2 (7 bases). CDR3 length: 16 residues. The V gene's germline CDR1 is SGHVS and CDR2 FNYEAQ. Trimming removed 4 bases from V and 3 bases from J, with 19 bases in between. For the CDR3, the DNA is TGTGCCAGCAGCTCCACTCCGGGGGGCGACTACTACGAGCAGTACTTC. Its protein is CASSSTPGGDYYEQYF.

The chain employs TRBV6-1 and TRBJ1-1, with D possibly TRBD1 on 6 matching bases. Germline CDR1 is MNHNS and CDR2 is SASEGT. The CDR3 sequence is 14 residues long. V lost 5 bases to trimming and J lost 8 bases, with 18 bases between them. CDR3 amino acids: CASSPNFEGVEAFF. In nucleotides, the CDR3 is TGTGCCAGCAGTCCCAATTTCGAGGGGGTCGAAGCTTTCTTT.

The sample holds a few counts of this clonotype. The rearrangement uses TRBV6-1 and TRBJ1-1; no clear D. Trimming cost V 2 bases and J 2 bases, with 9 bases left between them. CDR3 length: 14 residues. Per germline, CDR1 MNHNS and CDR2 SASEGT. For the CDR3, the DNA is TGTGCCAGCAGTGAATACCAGAGAAACACTGAAGCTTTCTTT. Amino acid sequence: CASSEYQRNTEAFF.

J is TRBJ1-5 and V is TRBV6-1, with a weak D call TRBD1 (5 bases). Deletions cut 5 bases from V and 5 bases from J, with 13 bases between. CDR1 and CDR2 from the germline V gene are MNHNS and SASEGT. This CDR3 is built from 14 residues. CDR3 nucleotides: TGTGCCAGCAGTAGAAGGGGTACCGATCAGCCCCAGCATTTT. Amino acid sequence: CASSRRGTDQPQHF.

This chain links TRBV7-8 with TRBJ1-4; 8 positions match TRBD1. Trimming took 0 bases from V and 10 from J; bases not matched to a gene: 7. This CDR3 spans 15 amino acids. Germline V gives CDR1 SGHVS, CDR2 FQNEAQ. The CDR3 nucleotides are TGTGCCAGCAGCTTAGCGACAGGGGAAGGTGGAAAACTGTTTTTT. It translates to CASSLATGEGGKLFF.

This clonotype was counted a few times. The V and J genes are TRBV7-6 and TRBJ1-5; D may be TRBD1 (6 bases). The CDR3 is made up of 15 amino acids. Trimming removed 0 bases from V and 7 bases from J, with 13 bases in between. Germline V gene lookup returns CDR1 SGHVS and CDR2 FNYEAQ. CDR3 sequence reads: CASSLASGVGQPQHF. In nucleotides, the CDR3 is TGTGCCAGCAGCTTAGCGTCAGGGGTTGGACAGCCCCAGCATTTT.

The rearrangement uses TRBV12-3 or TRBV12-4 and TRBJ2-6; D unclear. This CDR3 spans 14 amino acids. Trimming removed 7 bases from V and 1 base from J, with 8 bases in between. The chain's CDR3 is CASTQNSGANVLTF. The CDR3 coding sequence is TGTGCCAGCACCCAAAATTCTGGGGCCAACGTCCTGACTTTC.

This clonotype was detected a few times. The rearrangement joins TRBV12-3 or TRBV12-4 to TRBJ2-3, with TRBD2 identical over 11 bases. The CDR3 is 16 amino acids. V lost 5 bases and J lost 0; bases outside the gene matches: 4. The CDR3 region is CASSRLAGTSTDTQYF. In DNA form, the CDR3 reads TGTGCCAGCAGTCGACTAGCGGGGACTAGCACAGATACGCAGTATTTT.

This clonotype has more than one count but fewer than ten. V usage is TRBV7-6 and J usage is TRBJ2-3; D could derive from TRBD1 or TRBD2 (5 bases each). CDR1 SGHVS and CDR2 FNYEAQ come from the germline V gene. V lost 3 bases and J 0 bases, leaving 7 bases between the germline ends. The CDR3 contains 14 residues. The CDR3 nucleotides are TGTGCCAGCAGCTTTGGGACGAGCACAGATACGCAGTATTTT. Amino acid sequence: CASSFGTSTDTQYF.

This chain joins TRBV6-5 and TRBJ2-7; possibly TRBD2 for D (6 bases). The CDR3 runs 17 residues. Trimming cost V 2 bases and J 6 bases, with 23 bases left between them. CDR1 and CDR2 from the germline V gene are MNHEY and SVGAGI. Here the CDR3 DNA reads TGTGCCAGCAGTTACCCTCCTAGGGGAGGAATCCCTCTCGAGCAGTACTTC. Translated: CASSYPPRGGIPLEQYF.

CDR3 sequence reads: CASSGSMTTDTQYF. CDR3 sequence (DNA): TGTGCCAGTAGCGGGAGCATGACCACAGATACGCAGTATTTT. V gene TRBV19 combines with J gene TRBJ2-3; D is perhaps TRBD2 (6 bases). Germline values: CDR1 LNHDA, CDR2 SQIVND (reference sequence). CDR3 length: 14 amino acids. V lost 6 bases and J 2 bases, leaving 12 bases between the germline ends.

This chain links TRBV12-3 or TRBV12-4 with TRBJ1-5; D not certain. The CDR3 is made up of 14 amino acids. V shed 5 bases and J shed 1 base, with 9 bases lying between them. The CDR3 region is CASSLDGSNQPQHF. Here the CDR3 DNA reads TGTGCCAGCAGTCTCGACGGAAGCAATCAGCCCCAGCATTTT.

This clonotype was seen only a few times. This CDR3 reads CASRTGTVNSPLHF. CDR3 sequence (DNA): TGTGCCAGCAGGACCGGGACGGTAAATTCACCCCTCCACTTT. This rearrangement joins TRBV11-3 to TRBJ1-6, with D perhaps matching TRBD1 (5 bases). The CDR3 is 14 amino acids. V dropped 6 bases and J dropped 7 bases, with 13 bases sitting between them. The germline gives CDR1 SGHNT, CDR2 YENEEA.

The rearrangement joins TRBV28 to TRBJ1-6; 8 bases map to TRBD1. The CDR3 spans 17 residues. J gave up 0 bases and V 5 bases, and 6 bases lay outside the gene matches. The germline gives CDR1 MDHEN, CDR2 SYDVKM. CDR3 DNA sequence: TGTGCCAGCAGTACACGGACAGGGAGCTCCTATAATTCACCCCTCCACTTT. Translation: CASSTRTGSSYNSPLHF.

This clonotype was detected only a few times. The chain combines TRBV7-6 with TRBJ2-3; 8 positions match TRBD2. The germline gives CDR1 SGHVS, CDR2 FNYEAQ. V lost 4 bases to trimming and J lost 0 bases; unmatched junction nucleotides: 6. CDR3 size: 16 residues. CDR3 sequence: CASSSFSGASTDTQYF. As DNA, the CDR3 is TGTGCCAGCAGCTCCTTTAGCGGGGCTAGCACAGATACGCAGTATTTT. Combining the CDR3 with reference TRBV7-6 and TRBJ2-3 gives the whole variable domain GAGVSQSPRYKVTKRGQDVALRCDPISGHVSLYWYRQALGQGPEFLTYFNYEAQQDKSGLPNDRFSAERPEGSISTLTIQRTEQRDSAMYRCASSSFSGASTDTQYFGPGTRLTVL.

The chain carries TRBV14 and TRBJ2-7; no firm D call. This CDR3 has 15 amino acids. The V gene lost 0 bases and the J gene lost 6 bases, with 15 bases spanning the gap. Germline CDR1 reads SGHDN; CDR2 reads FVKESK. CDR3 DNA sequence: TGTGCCAGCAGCCAAGATGGGTCAATCACGGGCGAGCAGTACTTC. Its translation: CASSQDGSITGEQYF.

This clonotype has only one observation. The V call is TRBV4-3, the J call TRBJ2-2, with 12 positions matching TRBD2. The CDR3 is 18 residues long. Trimming cost V 1 base and J 1 base; bases outside gene matches: 4. The germline gives CDR1 LGHNA, CDR2 YSLEER. The CDR3 sequence: CASSQGASGGVNTGELFF. The CDR3 bases are TGCGCCAGCAGCCAAGGCGCTAGCGGGGGGGTGAACACCGGGGAGCTGTTTTTT.

The V and J genes are TRBV4-2 and TRBJ1-5; possible D gene TRBD1, 6 bases. This CDR3 spans 15 amino acids. CDR1 and CDR2 (germline): LGHNA, YNFKEQ. V was shortened by 1 base and J by 2 bases, with 9 bases between the two germline ends. Here the CDR3 DNA reads TGTGCCAGCAGCCAAGCGGGGGGGCGCAATCAGCCCCAGCATTTT. As protein: CASSQAGGRNQPQHF.

A few counts support this clonotype. The chain combines TRBV25-1 with TRBJ1-6; tentatively, D is TRBD1 (6 bases). Trimming took off 6 bases at V and 6 bases at J, with 15 bases between the two ends. From germline, CDR1 is MGHDK and CDR2 SYGVNS. This CDR3 spans 15 amino acids. CDR3 sequence: CASRGDIGPNSPLHF. DNA for the CDR3: TGTGCCAGCAGGGGGGACATAGGACCTAATTCACCCCTCCACTTT. Looking up the rest from reference TRBV25-1 and TRBJ1-6 gives the full variable domain: EADIYQTPRYLVIGTGKKITLECSQTMGHDKMYWYQQDPGMELHLIHYSYGVNSTEKGDLSSESTVSRIRTEHFPLTLESARPSHTSQYLCASRGDIGPNSPLHFGNGTRLTVT.

This clonotype was seen a single time. The CDR3 loop reads CASDRTANSPLHF. CDR3 DNA sequence: TGTGCCAGCGATCGCACGGCAAATTCACCCCTCCACTTT. This chain links TRBV6-2 or TRBV6-3 with TRBJ1-6, with D hard to call. Looked up from germline, CDR1 is MNHEY and CDR2 is SVGEGT. V was trimmed by 8 bases and J by 7 bases, leaving 12 bases between them. This CDR3 comprises 13 residues.

This clonotype was seen a few times. This chain joins TRBV20-1 and TRBJ2-5; 14 positions agree with TRBD2. CDR3 length equals 14 residues. Germline CDR1 DFQATT, CDR2 SNEGSKA (reference sequence). After removal of 6 bases from V and 5 bases from J, the junction contained 5 bases not matched to a gene. The CDR3 here is CSATSGRAFETQYF. The CDR3 nucleotides read TGCAGTGCGACTAGCGGGAGGGCCTTCGAGACCCAGTACTTC.